The clone carrying this TCR beta chain occurred a few times. The antigen is undetermined. The sample belongs to a study of CD8 T cells in ankylosing spondylitis. The study's findings and limits: The study looked at matched synovial fluid samples from ankylosing spondylitis patients. Disease-linked clones were reported to be significantly enriched there. A TCR beta motif made of several highly homologous variants seemed typical of ankylosing spondylitis blood.

TCR beta libraries were made by quantitative 5'-RACE with molecular barcodes. TCRdb re-called the 5' RACE reads through MiXCR, storing one row per CDR3 protein. The sample carries about 130,000 distinct CDR3 sequences, approximately 15% recorded once. This CDR3 is built from 16 residues. The V gene lost 7 bases and the J gene lost 0 bases, with 19 bases spanning the gap. The germline gives CDR1 SGHTA, CDR2 FQGNSA. This TCR came from a female donor with ankylosing spondylitis or in good health (not recorded which). Sequenced input: blood, either unsorted or a sorted T cell fraction (not recorded which). This sequence joins TRBV7-2 and TRBJ2-7, with a weak D call TRBD1 (7 bases). DNA for the CDR3: TGTGCCAGCACCTCAAGGGGGCGGGGCAACTCCTACGAGCAGTACTTC. Residues: CASTSRGRGNSYEQYF.